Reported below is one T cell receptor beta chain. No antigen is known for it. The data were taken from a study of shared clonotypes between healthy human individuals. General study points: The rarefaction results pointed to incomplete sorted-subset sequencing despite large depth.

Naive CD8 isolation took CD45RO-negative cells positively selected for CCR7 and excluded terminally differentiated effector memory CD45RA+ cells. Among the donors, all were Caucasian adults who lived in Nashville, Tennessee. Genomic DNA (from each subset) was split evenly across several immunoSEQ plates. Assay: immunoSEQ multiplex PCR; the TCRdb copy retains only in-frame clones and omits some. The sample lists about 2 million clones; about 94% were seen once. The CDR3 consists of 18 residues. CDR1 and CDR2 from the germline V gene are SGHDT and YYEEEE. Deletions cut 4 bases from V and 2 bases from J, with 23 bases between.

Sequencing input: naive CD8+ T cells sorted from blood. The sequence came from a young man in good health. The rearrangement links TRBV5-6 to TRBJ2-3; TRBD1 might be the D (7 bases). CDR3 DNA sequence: TGTGCCAGCAGCATTCAACTAACAGGGGACTTCTTCACAGATACGCAGTATTTT. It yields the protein CASSIQLTGDFFTDTQYF.